A single sample gave rise to the 2 T cell receptor beta chains below, sequenced in a study of blood T cell repertoires in COVID-19. Data came from immunoSEQ multiplex PCR; TCRdb stores just in-frame clones and leaves some out. The sample has around 400,000 clones, around 87% seen once. Specimen: peripheral blood. The source of these receptors is a woman aged 60 to 75 with COVID-19, enrolled during active disease.

The chain joins TRBV20-1 to TRBJ2-1; a weak D match, TRBD1 (6 bases). Germline assignment: CDR1 DFQATT and CDR2 SNEGSKA (reference sequence). Trimming cost V 3 bases and J 7 bases, with 28 bases left between them. This CDR3 is built from 18 residues. The DNA of the CDR3 is TGCAGTGCTAGTTTCCCTGTAGGGTTACAGGGAATGGCGAATGAGCAGTTCTTC. Its translation: CSASFPVGLQGMANEQFF.

The V gene is TRBV10-1, the J gene TRBJ1-2, with 7 bases matching TRBD1. Trimming removed 5 bases from V and 9 bases from J; junction bases left unmatched: 9. There are 13 residues in the CDR3. Germline V gene data show CDR1 as WNHNN and CDR2 as SYGVQD (reference sequence). CDR3 coding DNA: TGCGCCAGCAGTTCGACAGGGTCTAATAGCTACACCTTC. Translated: CASSSTGSNSYTF.